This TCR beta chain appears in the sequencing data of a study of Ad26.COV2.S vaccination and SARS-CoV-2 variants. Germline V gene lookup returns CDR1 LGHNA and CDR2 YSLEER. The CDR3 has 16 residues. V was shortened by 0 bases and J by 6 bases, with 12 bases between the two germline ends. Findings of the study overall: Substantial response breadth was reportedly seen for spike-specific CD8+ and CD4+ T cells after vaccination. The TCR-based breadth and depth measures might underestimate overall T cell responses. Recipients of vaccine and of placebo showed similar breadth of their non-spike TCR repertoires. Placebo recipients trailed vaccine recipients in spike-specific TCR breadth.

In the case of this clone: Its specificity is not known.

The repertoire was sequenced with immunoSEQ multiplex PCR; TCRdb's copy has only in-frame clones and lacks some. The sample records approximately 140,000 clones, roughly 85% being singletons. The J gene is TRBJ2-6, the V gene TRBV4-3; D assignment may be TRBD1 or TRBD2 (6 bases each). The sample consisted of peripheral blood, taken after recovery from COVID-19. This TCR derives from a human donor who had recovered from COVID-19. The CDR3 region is CASSQDARGLANVLTF. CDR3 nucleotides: TGCGCCAGCAGCCAAGATGCACGGGGGCTGGCCAACGTCCTGACTTTC.